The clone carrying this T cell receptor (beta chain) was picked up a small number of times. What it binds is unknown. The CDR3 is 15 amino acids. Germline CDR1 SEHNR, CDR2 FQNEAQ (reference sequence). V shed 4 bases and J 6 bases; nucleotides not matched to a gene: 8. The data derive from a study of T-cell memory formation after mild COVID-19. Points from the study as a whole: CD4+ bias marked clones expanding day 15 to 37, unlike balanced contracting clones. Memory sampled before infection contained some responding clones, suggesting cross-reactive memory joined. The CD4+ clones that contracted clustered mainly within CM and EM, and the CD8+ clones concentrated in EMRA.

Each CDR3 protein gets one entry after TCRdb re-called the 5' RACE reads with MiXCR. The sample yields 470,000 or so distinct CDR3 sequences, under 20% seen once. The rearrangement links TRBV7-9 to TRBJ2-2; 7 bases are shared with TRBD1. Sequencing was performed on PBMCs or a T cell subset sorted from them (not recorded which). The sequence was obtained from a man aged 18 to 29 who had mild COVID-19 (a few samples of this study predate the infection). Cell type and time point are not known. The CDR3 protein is CASSSTGSPSGELFF. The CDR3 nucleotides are TGTGCCAGCAGCTCGACAGGGTCCCCCTCCGGGGAGCTGTTTTTT.